Following are 29 T cell receptor beta chains from one sample sequenced in a study of blood T cell repertoires in COVID-19. The data were produced by immunoSEQ multiplex PCR, yet TCRdb's version contains in-frame clones alone and is incomplete. The top ten hold 11% to 15% of the sample, which has about 160,000 clones, approximately 84% seen once. Specimen: peripheral blood. Receptors were obtained from a woman over 75 with acute or convalescent COVID-19.

The chain uses TRBV7-2 and TRBJ2-7, with 7 positions matching TRBD1. From germline, CDR1 is SGHTA and CDR2 FQGNSA. V was pared by 6 bases and J by 3 bases, with 11 bases of the junction left unmatched. This CDR3 comprises 15 residues. As DNA, the CDR3 is TGTGCCAGCAGTTTTACCCGGGACAGCAGCTACGAGCAGTACTTC. Amino acids: CASSFTRDSSYEQYF.

V and J are TRBV7-2 and TRBJ1-5, with 9 bases aligning to TRBD1. The trim removed 5 bases at V and 2 bases at J, leaving 7 bases unmatched. The CDR3 length is 16 residues. Germline lookup yields CDR1 SGHTA and CDR2 FQGNSA. The CDR3 coding sequence is TGTGCCAGCAGCCTTAAACAGGGGGCGGGCAATCAGCCCCAGCATTTT. Its protein is CASSLKQGAGNQPQHF.

The V call is TRBV10-2, the J call TRBJ2-7; 9 bases are a match to TRBD1. The CDR3 runs 12 residues. Germline lookup yields CDR1 WSHSY and CDR2 SAAADI. After removal of 8 bases from V and 4 bases from J, the junction contained 3 bases not matched to a gene. In DNA form, the CDR3 reads TGCGCCAGCCAACAGGGGGCATACGAGCAGTACTTC. Translated, it gives CASQQGAYEQYF.

V gene TRBV5-4 combines with J gene TRBJ1-1; D may be TRBD1 (5 bases). Germline V lookup: CDR1 SGHNT, CDR2 YYREEE (reference sequence). With 3 bases removed from V and 1 base from J, the gap between germline ends came to 10 bases. The CDR3 contains 14 residues. This CDR3 reads CASSSGMRNTEAFF. As DNA, the CDR3 is TGTGCCAGCAGCTCAGGGATGCGGAACACTGAAGCTTTCTTT.

This clone occurred many times. Other DNA variants within this sample encode the same CDR3. The V gene is TRBV13, the J gene TRBJ1-2; TRBD1 agrees at 7 bases. Per the germline V gene, CDR1 is PRHDT and CDR2 is FYEKMQ (reference sequence). This CDR3 has 14 residues. The trim removed 0 bases at V and 4 bases at J, leaving 2 bases unmatched. CDR3 region: CASSLGSGGYGYTF. The CDR3 DNA reads as TGTGCCAGCAGCTTAGGCTCAGGGGGCTATGGCTACACCTTC.

The chain combines TRBV6-5 with TRBJ2-5, with D unresolved. Trimming removed 5 bases from V and 5 bases from J, with 9 bases in between. The CDR3 has 12 amino acids. CDR1 is MNHEY and CDR2 is SVGAGI in the germline V gene. CDR3 sequence (DNA): TGTGCCAGCAGTCCCCGTCTGGAGACCCAGTACTTC. Protein product: CASSPRLETQYF.

V usage is TRBV19 and J usage is TRBJ2-2; 8 bases align to TRBD1. CDR3 length equals 15 residues. V lost 5 bases, J lost 4 bases, and 6 bases stayed unmatched. The V gene's germline CDR1 is LNHDA and CDR2 SQIVND (reference sequence). CDR3 residues: CASSFRQGPTGELFF. CDR3 DNA: TGTGCCAGTAGTTTCCGACAGGGGCCCACCGGGGAGCTGTTTTTT.

This clone was seen a single time. The chain joins TRBV27 to TRBJ2-1; maybe TRBD2 (6 bases). V was pared by 4 bases and J by 8 bases, with 12 bases between. There are 13 residues in the CDR3. The germline CDR1 and CDR2 sequences are MNHEY and SMNVEV (reference sequence). CDR3 bases: TGTGCCAGCAGTTGGAATAGCGGCCATGAGCAGTTCTTC. This sequence encodes CASSWNSGHEQFF.

CDR3: CASSGTSGTYEQYF. DNA for the CDR3: TGTGCCAGCAGTGGGACTAGCGGCACCTACGAGCAGTACTTC. The J gene is TRBJ2-7, the V gene TRBV28, with 11 bases that match TRBD2. CDR1 and CDR2 (germline): MDHEN, SYDVKM. The trim removed 5 bases at V and 2 bases at J, leaving 2 bases unmatched. The length of the CDR3 is 14 residues.

The chain uses TRBV5-1 and TRBJ2-3, with D hard to call. The CDR3 is 14 amino acids. The V end was cut by 3 bases, the J end by 1 base, with 9 bases between. Germline values: CDR1 SGHRS, CDR2 YFSETQ. This CDR3 reads CASSSLPGTDTQYF. The CDR3 nucleotides read TGCGCCAGCAGCTCACTCCCCGGCACAGATACGCAGTATTTT.

This chain links TRBV15 with TRBJ2-3; 8 nucleotides line up with TRBD1. CDR1 and CDR2 from the germline V gene are LNHNV and YYDKDF (reference sequence). With V trimmed by 0 bases and J by 2 bases, 4 bases remained unmatched. The CDR3 is made up of 16 amino acids. The DNA of the CDR3 is TGTGCCACCAGCAGAGAAGGGACAGGTTTCACAGATACGCAGTATTTT. Translating it yields CATSREGTGFTDTQYF.

The chain combines TRBV2 with TRBJ1-3; TRBD1 matches 11 bases. Germline CDR1 and CDR2: SNHLY and FYNNEI. CDR3 size: 16 residues. J gave up 0 bases and V 7 bases, and 5 bases lay outside the gene matches. DNA of the CDR3: TGTGCCAGCACTCGGGACAGGGGGACCTCTGGAAACACCATATATTTT. Translating gives CASTRDRGTSGNTIYF.

This chain uses TRBV18 with TRBJ1-1; no definite D call. Germline CDR1 is KGHSH and CDR2 is LQKENI. The CDR3 length is 13 residues. Trimming shortened V by 3 bases and J by 2 bases, and 7 bases separated the two germline ends. The CDR3 coding sequence is TGTGCCAGCTCACCGGGAGGTAACACTGAAGCTTTCTTT. Translating it yields CASSPGGNTEAFF.

This clone was picked up a small number of times. The J gene is TRBJ1-4, the V gene TRBV28, with TRBD1 as a possible D gene (6 bases). The CDR3 sequence is 18 residues long. Germline CDR1 MDHEN, CDR2 SYDVKM. V lost 4 bases to trimming and J lost 5 bases, with 23 bases between them. The CDR3 region has the DNA TGTGCCAGCAGTTCCCTTCGGAGAATTTACAGGGCAAATGAAAAACTGTTTTTT. It translates to CASSSLRRIYRANEKLFF.

This clone was counted once. This chain joins TRBV19 and TRBJ1-1; D perhaps matches TRBD1 (5 bases). V lost 4 bases and J lost 3, with 18 bases in between. The germline V gene encodes CDR1 LNHDA and CDR2 SQIVND (reference sequence). The CDR3 extends over 16 amino acids. CDR3 DNA: TGTGCCAGTAGTAAGGGCCAGGGACTCTCCCACACTGAAGCTTTCTTT. Translation gives CASSKGQGLSHTEAFF.

This clone has just a few counts. This CDR3 reads CASSVGSLAGGNTGELFF. CDR3 DNA: TGTGCCAGCAGCGTAGGGTCTCTAGCGGGAGGTAATACCGGGGAGCTGTTTTTT. This chain uses TRBV9 with TRBJ2-2, with 11 bases aligning to TRBD2. V was clipped by 0 bases and J by 5 bases; unmatched bases: 9. CDR1 SGDLS and CDR2 YYNGEE come from the germline V gene. This CDR3 is 18 amino acids long.

This clone occurred a few times. The chain carries TRBV4-1 and TRBJ1-1, with a possible D match to TRBD1 (5 bases). V was cut by 3 bases and J by 3 bases, with 14 bases left in between. The germline CDR1 and CDR2 sequences are MGHRA and YSYEKL. The CDR3 runs to 15 residues. CDR3 protein: CASSHLEGSYTEAFF. The CDR3 DNA follows: TGCGCCAGCAGCCATCTGGAGGGGTCGTACACTGAAGCTTTCTTT.

The V call is TRBV4-2, the J call TRBJ1-2; TRBD1 matches at 7 bases. This CDR3 is 15 amino acids long. Trimming cost V 4 bases and J 5 bases; bases outside gene matches: 10. The germline V gene encodes CDR1 LGHNA and CDR2 YNFKEQ. The CDR3 DNA reads as TGTGCCAGCAGCCTAGAGGGGGCAGGCGATTATGGCTACACCTTC. Amino acids: CASSLEGAGDYGYTF.

The chain carries TRBV30 and TRBJ1-2, with D hard to call. Germline lookup yields CDR1 GTSNPN and CDR2 SVGIG (reference sequence). CDR3 length: 12 amino acids. Trimming removed 5 bases at V and 1 base at J, with 8 bases between. The CDR3 DNA is TGTGCCTGGTCCGGGGTTAACTATGGCTACACCTTC. Translating it yields CAWSGVNYGYTF.

The rearrangement links TRBV30 to TRBJ1-6; TRBD1 is a possible D gene (6 bases). Germline CDR1 is GTSNPN and CDR2 is SVGIG (reference sequence). Trimming removed 5 bases at V and 10 bases at J, with 18 bases between. The CDR3 has 14 amino acids. The CDR3 sequence is CAWGQGGGRSPLHF. DNA of the CDR3: TGTGCCTGGGGCCAAGGGGGGGGGCGATCACCCCTCCACTTT. The full variable domain, with the rest looked up from reference TRBV30 and TRBJ1-6, is SQTIHQWPATLVQPVGSPLSLECTVEGTSNPNLYWYRQAAGRGLQLLFYSVGIGQISSEVPQNLSASRPQDRQFILSSKKLLLSDSGFYLCAWGQGGGRSPLHFGNGTRLTVT.

The chain couples TRBV2 to TRBJ1-1, with D possibly being TRBD1 (6 bases). Looked up from germline, CDR1 is SNHLY and CDR2 is FYNNEI. Trimming removed 4 bases at V and 11 bases at J, with 29 bases between. This CDR3 is 17 amino acids long. The CDR3 sequence: CASSARSGRGQNAGAFF. The CDR3 nucleotides read TGTGCCAGCAGTGCTAGGTCGGGGCGTGGACAGAACGCTGGGGCTTTCTTT.

The chain carries TRBV19 and TRBJ1-2; the match to TRBD1 covers 7 bases. The J segment lost 3 bases and the V segment lost 6 bases, leaving 10 bases of the junction unmatched. Germline CDR1 and CDR2: LNHDA and SQIVND (reference sequence). The CDR3 spans 15 residues. The CDR3 DNA follows: TGTGCCAGTAGCCTTAGGGACAGCACCTACTATGGCTACACCTTC. It is translated as CASSLRDSTYYGYTF.

This rearrangement joins TRBV19 to TRBJ1-2; D is perhaps TRBD1 (6 bases). CDR3 size: 15 residues. Deletions cut 7 bases from V and 5 bases from J, with 20 bases between. Germline-derived CDR1 and CDR2 are LNHDA and SQIVND (reference sequence). CDR3 loop: CASTPMGGGRYGYTF. Here the CDR3 DNA reads TGTGCCAGTACCCCAATGGGGGGGGGCAGGTATGGCTACACCTTC.

This clone was picked up one time. The chain carries TRBV19 and TRBJ1-5; 7 bases agree with TRBD1. Germline V gene sequence: CDR1 LNHDA, CDR2 SQIVND (reference sequence). This CDR3 has 12 amino acids. Trimming took 5 bases from V and 6 from J; bases not matched to a gene: 1. Here the CDR3 DNA reads TGTGCCAGTAGTGGGACAGCTCAGCCCCAGCATTTT. Translation: CASSGTAQPQHF.

The rearrangement uses TRBV20-1 and TRBJ1-2, with D possibly being TRBD1 (6 bases). The germline V and J ends were trimmed by 3 bases and 5 bases, with 13 bases remaining between them. The CDR3 extends over 13 amino acids. CDR1 is DFQATT and CDR2 is SNEGSKA in the germline V gene (reference sequence). CDR3 nucleotides: TGCAGTGCTAGTTCGGACAGAGCGTATGGCTACACCTTC. Protein sequence: CSASSDRAYGYTF.

CDR3 sequence reads: CASSVEGGRDSPLHF. DNA for the CDR3: TGTGCCAGCAGTGTTGAGGGGGGGAGAGATTCACCCCTCCACTTT. The chain employs TRBV2 and TRBJ1-6, with D perhaps matching TRBD1 (6 bases). Germline V lookup: CDR1 SNHLY, CDR2 FYNNEI. Trimming took 4 bases from V and 8 from J, leaving 15 bases between them. CDR3 length: 15 amino acids.

This clone was counted between two and nine times. The V and J genes are TRBV27 and TRBJ1-4, with 12 bases that match TRBD1. Germline V gene sequence: CDR1 MNHEY, CDR2 SMNVEV (reference sequence). V lost 3 bases and J lost 3; bases outside the gene matches: 5. There are 17 residues in the CDR3. In DNA form, the CDR3 reads TGTGCCAGCAGTTTTCCGGGACAGGGGGCTGCTAATGAAAAACTGTTTTTT. This translates into CASSFPGQGAANEKLFF.

The chain recombines TRBV30 with TRBJ2-3; 9 bases fit TRBD1. The CDR3 has 16 residues. V shed 3 bases, J shed 1 base, and the junction held 8 bases outside the gene matches. Germline V gives CDR1 GTSNPN, CDR2 SVGIG (reference sequence). CDR3 protein: CAWSLGTGSRTDTQYF. CDR3 sequence (DNA): TGTGCCTGGAGCTTAGGGACAGGGTCGCGCACAGATACGCAGTATTTT.

The V gene is TRBV7-9, the J gene TRBJ2-3; TRBD2 agrees at 8 bases. V gave up 5 bases and J gave up 7 bases; unmatched junction bases: 11. CDR1 is SEHNR, CDR2 FQNEAQ, per germline (reference sequence). CDR3 size: 15 residues. This chain's CDR3 is CASSPSGGRGNTQYF. CDR3 DNA sequence: TGTGCCAGCAGCCCCAGCGGGGGCCGCGGAAATACGCAGTATTTT.